The entry below gives a single TCR beta chain sequence along with its context. The antigen remains undetermined. Germline CDR1 reads MRHNA; CDR2 reads SNTAGT. Trimming left V 4 bases short and J 0 bases short, with 16 bases between. This CDR3 has 17 residues. The sample is drawn from a study of OX40 agonist ivuxolimab in advanced cancers. Looking at the study overall: Averaging 60 years in age, with a range of about 23 to 85, the cohort was around 85% male. The eligibility criteria allowed prior anti-PD-1, anti-PD-L1 or anti-CTLA-4 therapy, and 30% to 45% had some. Study results and caveats: Both blood CD4+ and CD8+ T cells showed clonal growth by week 6 at 0.1 to 3.0 mg/kg.

Profiling relied on immunoSEQ multiplex PCR, and the TCRdb table lists in-frame clones only, not all of them. The top ten hold approximately 1.2% of the sample, which has just under 65,000 clones, 70% to 90% seen once. Excluded were patients having autoimmune disease history or systemic immunosuppression. This rearrangement joins TRBV6-4 to TRBJ2-1; D is unresolved. This specimen was CD4+ or CD8+ T cells sorted from blood, taken in a trial of the OX40 agonist ivuxolimab. This clonotype was obtained from an adult with an advanced solid tumor such as melanoma, head and neck, liver or kidney cancer. As DNA, the CDR3 is TGTGCCAGCAGTGGGTCGTTTAGGCATAGCTCCTACAATGAGCAGTTCTTC. Protein sequence: CASSGSFRHSSYNEQFF.